The 4 T cell receptor beta chains below come from one sample, sequenced in a study of identical twins. TCRdb re-derived calls from the 5' RACE reads in MiXCR, one entry per CDR3 protein. Of roughly 710,000 distinct CDR3 sequences detected, roughly 6% appear once; the ten largest clones hold roughly 1.8%. Sequenced material: naive T cells sorted from blood. These receptors were taken from a man between 18 and 35 years old in good health.

This clonotype was observed many times. This rearrangement joins TRBV27 to TRBJ1-1, with D maybe TRBD1 (5 bases). V lost 3 bases and J 1 base, leaving 15 bases between the germline ends. Germline values: CDR1 MNHEY, CDR2 SMNVEV (reference sequence). CDR3 length: 16 amino acids. CDR3 bases: TGTGCCAGCAGTTTTTTGGGGGGTGGCCCGAACACTGAAGCTTTCTTT. As protein: CASSFLGGGPNTEAFF.

This clonotype was seen more than once but under ten times. This sequence joins TRBV5-1 and TRBJ2-7, with 9 bases aligning to TRBD1. Germline CDR1 SGHRS, CDR2 YFSETQ. The ends lost 3 bases at V and 6 bases at J; junction bases unmatched: 19. The CDR3 runs to 18 residues. The CDR3: CASSYTPGQGVGNSEQYF. The CDR3 nucleotides are TGCGCCAGCAGCTACACCCCGGGACAGGGAGTTGGGAACTCCGAGCAGTACTTC.

This clonotype was seen many times. This chain uses TRBV10-3 with TRBJ2-7, with D hard to call. In germline, CDR1 is ENHRY, CDR2 SYGVKD. V was clipped by 5 bases and J by 4 bases, with 9 bases between them. The CDR3 is 12 residues long. CDR3 nucleotides: TGTGCCATCAGTTCGGGTGCGTACGAGCAGTACTTC. The encoded protein is CAISSGAYEQYF.

This clonotype appeared a few times. The V call is TRBV12-3 or TRBV12-4, the J call TRBJ2-2; a possible D gene is TRBD2 (6 bases). The CDR3 spans 16 residues. V was clipped by 5 bases and J by 8 bases, with 21 bases between them. The CDR3 is CASSHPPGVSIGELFF. CDR3 nucleotides: TGTGCCAGCAGTCACCCCCCGGGGGTGAGCATAGGGGAGCTGTTTTTT.